Each of the 7 T cell receptor beta chains below was sequenced from the same sample in a study of T cell responses to AZD1222 COVID-19 vaccine. TCRdb keeps only in-frame clones here, not all; method: immunoSEQ multiplex PCR. Altogether 150,000 to 200,000 clones are present, over 90% being singletons, with the ten largest covering about 4.2%. Sequencing used peripheral blood, obtained on day 0 of AZD1222 vaccination. The origin of the receptors is an adult in good health.

The chain uses TRBV11-2 and TRBJ2-2; TRBD2 might be the D (5 bases). V was shortened by 1 base and J by 1 base, with 7 bases between the two germline ends. The CDR3 sequence is 15 residues long. Germline V CDR1 and CDR2: SGHAT, FQNNGV. CDR3 in DNA: TGTGCCAGCAGCTTAGTAGGACTGAACACCGGGGAGCTGTTTTTT. Protein product: CASSLVGLNTGELFF. The full variable domain, rest sourced from reference TRBV11-2 and TRBJ2-2, is EAGVAQSPRYKIIEKRQSVAFWCNPISGHATLYWYQQILGQGPKLLIQFQNNGVVDDSQLPKDRFSAERLKGVDSTLKIQPAKLEDSAVYLCASSLVGLNTGELFFGEGSRLTVL.

V is TRBV6-5 and J is TRBJ2-3; 8 nucleotides match TRBD2. The CDR3 length is 13 residues. In germline, CDR1 is MNHEY, CDR2 SVGAGI. Trimming cost V 6 bases and J 5 bases; bases outside gene matches: 4. CDR3 sequence reads: CASRGTSGDTQYF. In nucleotides, the CDR3 is TGTGCCAGCAGGGGGACTAGTGGAGATACGCAGTATTTT.

The genes are TRBV7-9 and TRBJ2-1; 9 nucleotides match TRBD2. This CDR3 comprises 15 residues. With 5 bases clipped from V and 9 bases from J, the junction kept 11 bases outside the gene matches. Germline V gene data show CDR1 as SEHNR and CDR2 as FQNEAQ (reference sequence). CDR3 DNA: TGTGCCAGCAGCCCTCTCGGAGCGGGGGGCGGTGAGCAGTTCTTC. Translated, it gives CASSPLGAGGGEQFF. The full variable domain, completed using reference TRBV7-9 and TRBJ2-1, is DTGVSQNPRHKITKRGQNVTFRCDPISEHNRLYWYRQTLGQGPEFLTYFQNEAQLEKSRLLSDRFSAERPKGSFSTLEIQRTEQGDSAMYLCASSPLGAGGGEQFFGPGTRLTVL.

CDR3 sequence: CASSPMRGRNQPQHF. DNA of the CDR3: TGTGCCAGCTCACCAATGAGGGGGCGTAATCAGCCCCAGCATTTT. The V and J genes are TRBV18 and TRBJ1-5; TRBD1 agrees at 7 bases. Germline lookup yields CDR1 KGHSH and CDR2 LQKENI. V shed 2 bases, J shed 4 bases, and the junction held 5 bases outside the gene matches. CDR3 length: 15 amino acids.

The rearrangement links TRBV13 to TRBJ2-2, with D possibly matching TRBD1 (5 bases). CDR3 length: 13 residues. V shed 5 bases and J shed 6 bases, with 10 bases lying between them. Germline V gives CDR1 PRHDT, CDR2 FYEKMQ (reference sequence). CDR3 DNA: TGTGCCAGCAGCCTCAGGGTGGCCGGGGAGCTGTTTTTT. This sequence encodes CASSLRVAGELFF.

The chain recombines TRBV5-1 with TRBJ1-3; D remains unclear. The length of the CDR3 is 19 residues. CDR1 and CDR2 from the germline V gene are SGHRS and YFSETQ. Trimming removed 1 base from V and 1 base from J, with 21 bases in between. Written as DNA, the CDR3 is TGCGCCAGCAGCTTGTCTGAGGGTAGCATGGATTTATCTGGAAACACCATATATTTT. Translating it yields CASSLSEGSMDLSGNTIYF.

CDR3 in DNA: TGTGCCAGCAGCAAAGGGGCGGGGACAGGGGGCTACGAGCAGTACTTC. Amino acid sequence: CASSKGAGTGGYEQYF. The chain uses TRBV21-1 and TRBJ2-7; the table gives TRBD1 as D, unverified against the DNA. TRBV21-1 is classified as a pseudogene. The CDR3 is 16 amino acids.